Sequencing of this TCR beta chain was carried out in a study of T cell responses to AZD1222 COVID-19 vaccine. Findings of the study overall: Repertoires were obtained solely post-peak T cell response.

Profiled with immunoSEQ multiplex PCR; TCRdb holds only in-frame clones, not every one. The sample includes 180,000 or so clones, approximately 94% of them seen just once. A note on this clone: As yet, its antigen is unknown.

The CDR3 loop spans 13 amino acids. The germline V and J ends were trimmed by 2 bases and 4 bases, with 8 bases remaining between them. Germline lookup yields CDR1 SNHLY and CDR2 FYNNEI. The sequence was obtained from an adult in good health. V and J are TRBV2 and TRBJ1-2, with D maybe TRBD1 (5 bases). Source: peripheral blood, taken on day 0 of AZD1222 vaccination. CDR3 DNA: TGTGCCAGCAGTGAATTAGGGACCTATGGCTACACCTTC. As protein: CASSELGTYGYTF.